The 15 T cell receptor beta chains below all came from one sample that was sequenced in a study of blood T cell repertoires in COVID-19. The repertoire was sequenced with immunoSEQ multiplex PCR; TCRdb's copy has only in-frame clones and lacks some. The table includes approximately 230,000 clones, around nine tenths detected once. The specimen was peripheral blood. Receptors were obtained from an older man with acute or convalescent COVID-19.

The chain has TRBV4-2 and TRBJ2-1; 11 bases are shared with TRBD2. Germline loops: CDR1 LGHNA, CDR2 YNFKEQ. Trimming took 0 bases from V and 6 from J; bases not matched to a gene: 1. There are 15 residues in the CDR3. In nucleotides, the CDR3 is TGTGCCAGCAGCCAAGAACTAGCGGGGGTCAATGAGCAGTTCTTC. Protein: CASSQELAGVNEQFF.

The CDR3: CASSATGVVLFF. CDR3 nucleotide sequence: TGTGCCAGCAGTGCAACAGGGGTGGTACTGTTTTTT. The chain has TRBV12-3 or TRBV12-4 and TRBJ2-2; 7 bases match TRBD1. The CDR3 sequence is 12 residues long. Losses at the gene ends were 5 bases for V and 14 bases for J; bases not matched to a gene: 8.

The chain couples TRBV7-8 to TRBJ1-1; D call uncertain. Germline V gene sequence: CDR1 SGHVS, CDR2 FQNEAQ. Trimming removed 5 bases from V and 3 bases from J, with 22 bases in between. The CDR3 has 17 residues. The DNA for the CDR3 is TGTGCCAGCAGCACCTTGACCCTCAGACTAGGAGACACTGAAGCTTTCTTT. Its protein is CASSTLTLRLGDTEAFF.

This sequence joins TRBV28 and TRBJ1-5; perhaps TRBD1 as D (5 bases). Trimming stripped 3 bases from V and 4 bases from J, with 10 bases between. CDR3 size: 14 residues. CDR1 MDHEN and CDR2 SYDVKM come from the germline V gene. The CDR3 spells CASSFRVGNQPQHF. The CDR3 DNA sequence: TGTGCCAGCAGTTTCAGGGTAGGAAATCAGCCCCAGCATTTT.

CDR3 residues: CASSTWTGGQKSGEAFF. DNA for the CDR3: TGTGCCAGCAGCACTTGGACAGGGGGCCAAAAAAGTGGTGAAGCTTTCTTT. The chain has TRBV7-2 and TRBJ1-1, with 11 bases lining up with TRBD1. J lost 7 bases, V lost 5 bases, and 15 bases had no gene match. The CDR3 is 17 amino acids. Germline values: CDR1 SGHTA, CDR2 FQGNSA. Supplemented by reference TRBV7-2 and TRBJ1-1, the full variable domain reads GAGVSQSPSNKVTEKGKDVELRCDPISGHTALYWYRQSLGQGLEFLIYFQGNSAPDKSGLPSDRFSAERTGGSVSTLTIQRTQQEDSAVYLCASSTWTGGQKSGEAFFGQGTRLTVV.

The genes are TRBV5-1 and TRBJ1-1, with D perhaps matching TRBD1 (5 bases). The CDR3 loop spans 14 amino acids. Per germline, CDR1 SGHRS and CDR2 YFSETQ. Trimming took off 4 bases at V and 1 base at J, with 11 bases between the two ends. The CDR3 coding sequence is TGCGCCAGCAGCCGAGACAGTCAGAACACTGAAGCTTTCTTT. The encoded protein is CASSRDSQNTEAFF.

Points on this clone: Other DNA sequences in the same sample also yield this CDR3. CDR3 region: CASSQDRGNQPQHF. The CDR3 coding sequence is TGTGCCAGCAGCCAAGACAGGGGCAATCAGCCCCAGCATTTT. The rearrangement uses TRBV4-2 and TRBJ1-5; TRBD1 is a possible D gene (5 bases). The CDR3 loop spans 14 amino acids. Germline CDR1 LGHNA, CDR2 YNFKEQ. V was trimmed by 0 bases and J by 2 bases, leaving 5 bases between them.

This clone was seen just once. Other DNA sequences in the sample encode the same CDR3. The V gene is TRBV12-3 or TRBV12-4, the J gene TRBJ1-1, with D possibly matching TRBD1 (5 bases). The CDR3 contains 13 residues. Trimming took 5 bases from V and 5 from J, leaving 12 bases between them. The CDR3 spells CASSLQGGTEAFF. The CDR3 bases are TGTGCCAGCAGTCTCCAGGGAGGAACTGAAGCTTTCTTT.

The V gene is TRBV27, the J gene TRBJ2-3; 7 nucleotides match TRBD2. This CDR3 contains 16 residues. Germline V gives CDR1 MNHEY, CDR2 SMNVEV (reference sequence). Losses at the gene ends were 6 bases for V and 0 bases for J; bases not matched to a gene: 9. DNA of the CDR3: TGTGCCAGCAGCCGCTCTAGCGGATATAGCACAGATACGCAGTATTTT. Protein sequence: CASSRSSGYSTDTQYF.

The chain combines TRBV9 with TRBJ1-3; D might be TRBD1 (5 bases). V was cut by 0 bases and J by 0 bases, with 10 bases left in between. The CDR3 has 16 amino acids. Per the germline V gene, CDR1 is SGDLS and CDR2 is YYNGEE. In DNA, the CDR3 is TGTGCCAGCAGCGTAGACGCAGGGCTCTCTGGAAACACCATATATTTT. It encodes CASSVDAGLSGNTIYF. Combining the CDR3 with reference TRBV9 and TRBJ1-3 gives the whole variable domain DSGVTQTPKHLITATGQRVTLRCSPRSGDLSVYWYQQSLDQGLQFLIQYYNGEERAKGNILERFSAQQFPDLHSELNLSSLELGDSALYFCASSVDAGLSGNTIYFGEGSWLTVV.

The rearrangement links TRBV20-1 to TRBJ1-2; D unresolved. Germline lookup yields CDR1 DFQATT and CDR2 SNEGSKA (reference sequence). Trimming shortened V by 5 bases and J by 4 bases, and 8 bases separated the two germline ends. This CDR3 is built from 11 residues. Here the CDR3 DNA reads TGCAGTGCTGGAGGGAGCTATGGCTACACCTTC. Residues: CSAGGSYGYTF.

The rearrangement links TRBV5-8 to TRBJ2-7, with TRBD2 identical over 7 bases. The CDR3 is made up of 14 amino acids. Looked up from germline, CDR1 is SGHTS and CDR2 is YDEGEE. V trimming: 4 bases; J trimming: 7 bases; junction bases outside the gene matches: 11. The CDR3: CASSERLAAREQYF. CDR3 DNA: TGTGCCAGCAGCGAACGACTAGCCGCCCGAGAGCAGTACTTC.

The chain is built from TRBV27 and TRBJ2-3; possible D gene TRBD2, 6 bases. V dropped 6 bases and J dropped 4 bases, with 11 bases sitting between them. Germline assignment: CDR1 MNHEY and CDR2 SMNVEV (reference sequence). The CDR3 spans 13 residues. The CDR3 region has the DNA TGTGCCAGCAGAGAGCTAGCGTCAGATACGCAGTATTTT. Its protein product is CASRELASDTQYF.

The V call is TRBV3-1 (or the pseudogene TRBV3-2), the J call TRBJ1-3, with 11 positions matching TRBD1. CDR1 is LGHDT and CDR2 is YNNKEL in the germline V gene (reference sequence). Germline trimming cut 5 bases from V and 5 bases from J; bases unmatched to any gene: 11. CDR3 length equals 17 residues. The CDR3 loop reads CASSDGGTGGWRNTIYF. The CDR3 nucleotides are TGTGCCAGCAGCGACGGAGGGACAGGGGGTTGGAGAAACACCATATATTTT.

The chain links TRBV12-3 or TRBV12-4 to TRBJ2-7; D not resolved. The CDR3 sequence is 11 residues long. The V end was cut by 8 bases, the J end by 3 bases, with 8 bases between. As DNA, the CDR3 is TGTGCCAGCGGGCCTAACTACGAGCAGTACTTC. Its protein product is CASGPNYEQYF.